This T cell receptor (beta chain) was profiled in a study of PD-1 blockade in classical Hodgkin lymphoma. At the level of the study: It was nivolumab at 3 mg/kg, given intravenously every 2 weeks, that patients received.

There was relapse after autologous stem cell transplantation in every patient, and there was variation in brentuximab vedotin exposure. In the case of this clone: Its matching antigen is unknown.

Findings and caveats of the study: Those starting nivolumab under 1 year post-ASCT were excluded. Unlike CD8+ TCR diversity, which did not rise significantly by C4D1, CD4+ TCR diversity did.

Here immunoSEQ multiplex PCR was the method, and the copy in TCRdb shows in-frame clones only, minus some. Here the sample spans fewer than 25,000 clones, approximately 80% being singletons. Trimming took 5 bases from V and 6 from J; bases not matched to a gene: 16. The CDR3 consists of 18 residues. The germline CDR1 and CDR2 sequences are MDHEN and SYDVKM. The sequenced sample was peripheral blood mononuclear cells (PBMCs), obtained before the second cycle of nivolumab. The V and J genes are TRBV28 and TRBJ1-4; 9 bases line up with TRBD1. This receptor was obtained from a human donor with classical Hodgkin lymphoma. The DNA for the CDR3 is TGTGCCAGCAGTCTAGGCCACGGGACAGGGTGGAGGGATGAAAAACTGTTTTTT. Protein: CASSLGHGTGWRDEKLFF.